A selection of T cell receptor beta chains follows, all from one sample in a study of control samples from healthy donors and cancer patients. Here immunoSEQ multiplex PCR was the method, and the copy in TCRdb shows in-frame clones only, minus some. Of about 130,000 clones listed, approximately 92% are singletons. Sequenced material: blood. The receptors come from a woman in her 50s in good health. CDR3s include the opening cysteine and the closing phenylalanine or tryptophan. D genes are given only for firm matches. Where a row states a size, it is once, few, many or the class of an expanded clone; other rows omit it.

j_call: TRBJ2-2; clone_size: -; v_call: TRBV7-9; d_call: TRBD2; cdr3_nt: TGTGCCAGCAGCCGCACTAGCGGGGGTCTCACCGGGGAGCTGTTTTTT; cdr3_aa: CASSRTSGGLTGELFF
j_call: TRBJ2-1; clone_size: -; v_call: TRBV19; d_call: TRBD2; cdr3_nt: TGTGCCAGTAGTATGAAGCGGGAGGGCCCCTACAATGAGCAGTTCTTC; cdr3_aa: CASSMKREGPYNEQFF
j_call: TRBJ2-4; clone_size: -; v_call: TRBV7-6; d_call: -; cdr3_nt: TGTGCCAGCAGCGCAGGGGCACTAGCATCAAACATTCAGTACTTC; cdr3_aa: CASSAGALASNIQYF
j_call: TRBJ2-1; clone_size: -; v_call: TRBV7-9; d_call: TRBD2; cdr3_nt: TGTGCCAGCAGCTTAGGAAGACTAGCCGGGAGGGGGGAGCAGTTCTTC; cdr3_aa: CASSLGRLAGRGEQFF
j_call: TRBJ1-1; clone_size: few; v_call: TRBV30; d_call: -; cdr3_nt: TGTGCCTGGAGTGTACTGGTGCCCCCTGGACTCCCTGAAGCTTTCTTT; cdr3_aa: CAWSVLVPPGLPEAFF
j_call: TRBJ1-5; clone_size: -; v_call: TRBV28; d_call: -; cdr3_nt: TGTGCCAGCAGTTACACCGCCTCAAATCAGCCCCAGCATTTT; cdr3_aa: CASSYTASNQPQHF
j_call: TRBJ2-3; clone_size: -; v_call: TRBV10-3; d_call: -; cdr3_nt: TGTGCCATCAGTGAGTCTTTCAGCGGGAGCACAGATACGCAGTATTTT; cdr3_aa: CAISESFSGSTDTQYF
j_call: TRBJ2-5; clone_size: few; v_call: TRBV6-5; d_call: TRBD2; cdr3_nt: TGTGCCAGCAGTTCCATAGGACTAGCGGGGTGGAAGACCCAGTACTTC; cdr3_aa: CASSSIGLAGWKTQYF
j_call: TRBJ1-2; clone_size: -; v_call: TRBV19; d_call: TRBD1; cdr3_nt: TGTGCCGGTAGTATAGATCTAACCGGGACAGGCTATGGCTACACCTTC; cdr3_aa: CAGSIDLTGTGYGYTF
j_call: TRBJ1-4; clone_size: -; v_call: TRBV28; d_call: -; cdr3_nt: TGTGCCAGCGGCCGCTTTCGGGAAAAACTGTTTTTT; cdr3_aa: CASGRFREKLFF
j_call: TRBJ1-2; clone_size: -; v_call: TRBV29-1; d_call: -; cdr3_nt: TGCAGCGTTGAAGCATCCAGGGCCTTTAGCTATGGCTACACCTTC; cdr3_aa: CSVEASRAFSYGYTF
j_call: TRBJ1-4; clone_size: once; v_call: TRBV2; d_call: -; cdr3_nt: TGTGCCAGCAGTGAAGCTGGGGAATTCGGGGACATTTACGAAAAACTGTTTTTT; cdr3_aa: CASSEAGEFGDIYEKLFF
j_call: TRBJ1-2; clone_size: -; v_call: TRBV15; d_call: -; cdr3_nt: TGTGCCACCAGCAAGGAGTCCGAGGGTGGCTACACCTTC; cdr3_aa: CATSKESEGGYTF
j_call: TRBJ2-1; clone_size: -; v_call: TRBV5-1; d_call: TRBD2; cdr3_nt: TGCGCCAGCAGGGCGCGGGGGGGCAATGAGCAGTTCTTC; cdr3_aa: CASRARGGNEQFF
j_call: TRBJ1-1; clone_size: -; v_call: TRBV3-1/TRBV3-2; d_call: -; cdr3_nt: TGTGCCAGCAGCCAAGTGGAGGGTTTGGGTGAAGCTTTCTTT; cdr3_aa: CASSQVEGLGEAFF
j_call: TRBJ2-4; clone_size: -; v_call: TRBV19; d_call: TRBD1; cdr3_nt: TGTGCCAGTAGCAGAAGCCGGGACAGTCTCCCTGGGGGAAACATTCAGTACTTC; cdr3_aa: CASSRSRDSLPGGNIQYF
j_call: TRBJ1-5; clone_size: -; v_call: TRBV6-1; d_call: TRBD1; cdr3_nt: TGTGCCAGCAGTGAAAGGGGGCTTCAGCCCCAGCATTTT; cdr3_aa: CASSERGLQPQHF
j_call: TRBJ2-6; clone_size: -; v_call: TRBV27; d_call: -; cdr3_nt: TGTGCCAGCAGTCCAGGGGGGTCCTCTGGGGCCAACGTCCTGACTTTC; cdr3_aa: CASSPGGSSGANVLTF
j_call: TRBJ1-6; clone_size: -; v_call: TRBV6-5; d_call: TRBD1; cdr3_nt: TGTGCCAGCACCGGACAGGGGCATAATTCACCCCTCCACTTT; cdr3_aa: CASTGQGHNSPLHF
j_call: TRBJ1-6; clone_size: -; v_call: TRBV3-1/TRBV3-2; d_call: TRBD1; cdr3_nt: TGTGCCAGCAGCCGACGGACAGGGGGTTCACCCCTCCACTTT; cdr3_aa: CASSRRTGGSPLHF
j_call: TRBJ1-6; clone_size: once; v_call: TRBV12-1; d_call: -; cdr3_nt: TGTGCCACGTCACCGCGGCAGGCTAATTCACCCCTCCACTTT; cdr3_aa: CATSPRQANSPLHF
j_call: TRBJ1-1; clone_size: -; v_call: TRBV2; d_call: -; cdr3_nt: TGTGCCAGCAGTGCCATCGCAGAGAACACTGAAGCTTTCTTT; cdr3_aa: CASSAIAENTEAFF
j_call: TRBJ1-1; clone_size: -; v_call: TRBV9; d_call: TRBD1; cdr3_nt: TGTGCCAGCAGCCAGACCCTAGGGGGCTCGAACACTGAAGCTTTCTTT; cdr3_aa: CASSQTLGGSNTEAFF